One and the same sample provided the 5 T cell receptor beta chains below, sequenced in a study of shared T cell receptors in the human thymus. Clones were read by immunoSEQ multiplex PCR, and TCRdb kept only the in-frame ones, dropping some. Of about 540,000 clones listed, around 78% are singletons. These records were also assigned to another study, of human thymus T cells.

Specimen: thymocytes. These receptors all stem from a boy under three years old with a congenital heart defect.

The chain uses TRBV4-1 and TRBJ2-3; tentatively, D is TRBD2 (6 bases). The germline gives CDR1 MGHRA, CDR2 YSYEKL. The V end was cut by 1 base, the J end by 0 bases, with 23 bases between. CDR3 length: 20 amino acids. CDR3 sequence (DNA): TGCGCCAGCAGCCAAGTAGATTCGGAGGGGAGATCGTTAAGCACAGATACGCAGTATTTT. Translated, it gives CASSQVDSEGRSLSTDTQYF.

The gene calls are TRBV5-4 and TRBJ1-1; D possibly corresponds to TRBD1 (6 bases). This CDR3 has 13 residues. V lost 5 bases, J lost 3 bases, and 11 bases lay in between. The germline gives CDR1 SGHNT, CDR2 YYREEE (reference sequence). The CDR3 nucleotides are TGTGCCAGCAGGCGAGAGGGGGACACTGAAGCTTTCTTT. This gives the protein CASRREGDTEAFF.

The rearrangement links TRBV5-5 to TRBJ1-2, with D possibly TRBD1 on 6 matching bases. Looked up from germline, CDR1 is SGHKS and CDR2 is YYEKEE (reference sequence). The CDR3 has 16 amino acids. Trimming left V 4 bases short and J 2 bases short, with 18 bases between. CDR3 loop: CASSHRTGQSNYGYTF. The CDR3 DNA sequence: TGTGCCAGCAGCCACAGGACGGGACAATCCAACTATGGCTACACCTTC.

This clone appeared a single time. The chain joins TRBV15 to TRBJ2-7, with 9 bases fitting TRBD2. This CDR3 spans 14 amino acids. Germline CDR1 reads LNHNV; CDR2 reads YYDKDF (reference sequence). J lost 3 bases, V lost 1 base, and 1 base had no gene match. Here the CDR3 DNA reads TGTGCCACCAGCAGAGGACTAGCGGACTACGAGCAGTACTTC. Residues: CATSRGLADYEQYF.

The genes are TRBV15 and TRBJ2-5; D is uncertain. Per the germline V gene, CDR1 is LNHNV and CDR2 is YYDKDF (reference sequence). Trimming took 0 bases from V and 5 from J, leaving 7 bases between them. This CDR3 is 13 amino acids long. This CDR3 reads CATSRDPVETQYF. CDR3 nucleotide sequence: TGTGCCACCAGCAGAGATCCCGTGGAGACCCAGTACTTC.